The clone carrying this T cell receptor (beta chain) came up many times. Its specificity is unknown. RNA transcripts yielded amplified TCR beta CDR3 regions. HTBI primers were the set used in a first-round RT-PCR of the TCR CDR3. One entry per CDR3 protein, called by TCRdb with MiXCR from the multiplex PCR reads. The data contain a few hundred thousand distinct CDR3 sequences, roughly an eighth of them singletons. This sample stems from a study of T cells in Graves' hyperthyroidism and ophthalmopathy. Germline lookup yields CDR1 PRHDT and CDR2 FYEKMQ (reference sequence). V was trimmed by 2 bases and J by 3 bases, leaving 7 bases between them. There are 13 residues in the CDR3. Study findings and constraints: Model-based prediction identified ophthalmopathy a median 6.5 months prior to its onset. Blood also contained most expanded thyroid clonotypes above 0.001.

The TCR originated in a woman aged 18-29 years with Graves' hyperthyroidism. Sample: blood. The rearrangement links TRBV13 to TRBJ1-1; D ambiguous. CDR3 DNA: TGTGCCAGCAGCTTAAAGTATGACACTGAAGCTTTCTTT. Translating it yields CASSLKYDTEAFF.